This TCR beta chain was documented in a study of blood T cell repertoires in COVID-19. Original processing notes: Amplification from reference gene primers served as the basis for estimated nucleated cell counts. Sequencing was performed with immunoSEQ multiplex PCR; in TCRdb, only in-frame clones are kept and a portion is missing. V and J calls and clone size follow that table, whereas D and trimming were derived from the DNA. The sample has hundreds of thousands of clones, approximately 86% seen once. The CDR3 extends over 14 amino acids. Per germline, CDR1 SGHRS and CDR2 YFSETQ. Trimming pared 6 bases from V and 11 bases from J, leaving 22 bases between.

The gene calls are TRBV5-1 and TRBJ2-3; a possible D gene is TRBD2 (5 bases). The specimen was PBMCs or T cells enriched from blood (not recorded which). The receptor was derived from a woman aged 45-65 years who had recovered from COVID-19. This CDR3 reads CASMPRPLAPKQYF. The CDR3 nucleotides read TGCGCCAGCATGCCCAGGCCTCTAGCCCCCAAGCAGTATTTT. The complete variable domain, with remaining parts taken from reference TRBV5-1 and TRBJ2-3, reads KAGVTQTPRYLIKTRGQQVTLSCSPISGHRSVSWYQQTPGQGLQFLFEYFSETQRNKGNFPGRFSGRQFSNSRSEMNVSTLELGDSALYLCASMPRPLAPKQYFGPGTRLTVL.